The T cell receptor (beta chain) under discussion was sequenced for a study of Tregs in tolerant kidney transplant recipients. Overall study context: The nonmyeloablative bone marrow transplants came from related graft donors, with transient mixed chimerism. Study-wide results and limits: Biological reproducibility was not directly addressed in this study. The small number of patients limits these findings pending further validation.

Germline-derived CDR1 and CDR2 are SGHNT and YYREEE (reference sequence). Trimming cost V 1 base and J 4 bases, with 12 bases left between them. The CDR3 sequence is 16 residues long. To note about this clone: Its target is unknown.

The assay was immunoSEQ multiplex PCR, and TCRdb's table has in-frame clones only and misses some. The table shows about 110,000 clones, with around 90% occurring only once. Unstimulated regulatory T cells (CD4+CD25+CD127-), CD4+CD25- non-regulatory cells, CD4 and CD8 cells were FACS-sorted from thawed PBMCs. The chain employs TRBV5-4 and TRBJ1-6; D might be TRBD1 (5 bases). The clonotype comes from a human donor who received a combined kidney and bone marrow transplant. The sample consisted of CD4+ T cells from blood, taken before the transplant. The CDR3 sequence: CASSLSRGGYNSPLHF. Written as DNA, the CDR3 is TGTGCCAGCAGCTTGAGTAGGGGAGGATATAATTCACCCCTCCACTTT.